Shown below are 5 T cell receptor beta chains from a single sample sequenced in a study of T cells after yellow fever vaccination. Using its own MiXCR run on the 5' RACE reads, TCRdb lists one record per CDR3 protein. The data contain over 100,000 distinct CDR3 sequences, 6.5% to 9% of them seen just once; the ten biggest clones take up roughly 23%. The sample was CD8+ T cells sorted from PBMCs, taken 45 days after the yellow fever booster vaccination. Receptor source: a man aged 25 to 40 who received the YFV17D yellow fever vaccine.

This clonotype was seen repeatedly, ten times or more. The chain has TRBV12-3 or TRBV12-4 and TRBJ2-1, with a tentative D call TRBD2 (6 bases). V was trimmed by 3 bases and J by 3 bases, leaving 12 bases between them. This CDR3 spans 15 amino acids. The CDR3 sequence is CASSFGGIGYNEQFF. The CDR3 DNA reads as TGTGCCAGCAGTTTTGGGGGGATTGGCTACAATGAGCAGTTCTTC.

This clonotype was seen ten or more times. V is TRBV20-1 and J is TRBJ2-1, with TRBD2 matching 7 bases. The CDR3 extends over 12 amino acids. CDR1 DFQATT and CDR2 SNEGSKA come from the germline V gene (reference sequence). CDR3 amino acids: CASGISYNEQFF. As DNA, the CDR3 is TGCGCCAGCGGGATTTCCTACAATGAGCAGTTCTTC.

This clonotype was observed many times. CDR3 nucleotides: TGTGCCAGCAGTTGGGGACAGGGCCCCAATGAGCAGTTCTTC. It translates to CASSWGQGPNEQFF. The rearrangement uses TRBV6-2 or TRBV6-3 and TRBJ2-1; 9 nucleotides agree with TRBD1. Losses at the gene ends were 4 bases for V and 6 bases for J; bases not matched to a gene: 4. The germline V gene has CDR1 MNHEY and CDR2 SVGEGT. This CDR3 is 14 amino acids long.

This clonotype was seen at least ten times. The chain couples TRBV7-2 to TRBJ1-1; D is undetermined. The CDR3 consists of 10 residues. Per germline, CDR1 SGHTA and CDR2 FQGNSA. The germline V and J ends were trimmed by 3 bases and 6 bases, with 2 bases remaining between them. The CDR3 spells CASSLAEAFF. The CDR3, as DNA: TGTGCCAGCAGCTTGGCTGAAGCTTTCTTT.

This clonotype has a count of ten or more. The chain couples TRBV7-8 to TRBJ2-7; perhaps TRBD2 as D (6 bases). The CDR3 is 14 amino acids. The germline CDR1 and CDR2 sequences are SGHVS and FQNEAQ. Trimming removed 5 bases from V and 4 bases from J, with 15 bases in between. This chain's CDR3 is CASSPGVIEYEQYF. The CDR3, as DNA: TGTGCCAGCAGCCCGGGGGTTATTGAGTACGAGCAGTACTTC.